This TCR beta chain was sequenced during a study of T cell responses to AZD1222 COVID-19 vaccine. General study points: Recipients of AZD1222 seropositive at baseline numbered only five or six. Spike-specific TCR breadth and depth grew following two AZD1222 doses.

This clone has only one observation. The antigen is unknown. The protocol was immunoSEQ multiplex PCR, while the TCRdb copy is restricted to in-frame clones and leaves out a portion. The table lists some 190,000 clones, around 88% of them singletons, with more than 7% in the top ten. J gave up 7 bases and V 7 bases, and 7 bases lay outside the gene matches. From germline, CDR1 is MNHEY and CDR2 SVGAGI. This CDR3 has 13 amino acids. This sample comprised peripheral blood, obtained on day 0 of AZD1222 vaccination. The chain employs TRBV6-5 and TRBJ1-1; 9 nucleotides agree with TRBD1. This receptor was identified in an adult in good health. CDR3 loop: CASNVQGAYEAFF. As DNA, the CDR3 is TGTGCCAGCAATGTACAGGGGGCTTATGAAGCTTTCTTT.